This T cell receptor beta chain was obtained from a study of T cells in Graves' hyperthyroidism and ophthalmopathy. The CDR3 contains 15 residues. Trimming cost V 3 bases and J 0 bases, with 11 bases left between them. Per the germline V gene, CDR1 is MDHEN and CDR2 is SYDVKM. Orbital computed tomography, thyroid ultrasound, serum thyroxine and TRAb, and clinical symptoms together informed the diagnoses. Whole-study results and caveats: In the blood, most expanded thyroid clonotypes above 0.001 appeared as well.

At least ten counts were recorded for this clonotype. Its antigen is currently unknown. Researchers took RNA transcripts and amplified the TCR beta CDR3 regions from them. Initially, a first-round RT-PCR of the TCR CDR3 employed the HTBI primer set. Using its own MiXCR run on the multiplex PCR reads, TCRdb lists one record per CDR3 protein. The table has fewer than 850,000 distinct CDR3 sequences, 17% seen once. What was sequenced was blood. This TCR came from a man aged 50 to 59 with Graves' hyperthyroidism. The J gene is TRBJ2-5, the V gene TRBV28, with D possibly matching TRBD1 (5 bases). The CDR3 DNA reads TGTGCCAGCAGTTTCCCGACAGTTAACCAAGAGACCCAGTACTTC. It is translated as CASSFPTVNQETQYF.